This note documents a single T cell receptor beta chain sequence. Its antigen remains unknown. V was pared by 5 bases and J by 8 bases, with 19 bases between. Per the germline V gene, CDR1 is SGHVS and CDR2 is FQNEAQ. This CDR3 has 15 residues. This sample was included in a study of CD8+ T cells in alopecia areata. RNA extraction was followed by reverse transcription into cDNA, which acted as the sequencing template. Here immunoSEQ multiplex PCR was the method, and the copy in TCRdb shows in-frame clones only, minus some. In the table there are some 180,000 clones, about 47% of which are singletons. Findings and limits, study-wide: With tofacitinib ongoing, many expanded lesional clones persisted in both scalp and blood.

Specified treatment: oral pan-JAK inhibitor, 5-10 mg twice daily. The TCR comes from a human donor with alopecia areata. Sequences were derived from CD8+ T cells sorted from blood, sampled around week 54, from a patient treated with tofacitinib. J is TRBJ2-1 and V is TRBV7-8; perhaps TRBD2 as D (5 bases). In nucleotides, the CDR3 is TGTGCCAGCAGCCTCGTAGGCAGGCCGGAGGATGAGCAGTTCTTC. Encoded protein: CASSLVGRPEDEQFF.